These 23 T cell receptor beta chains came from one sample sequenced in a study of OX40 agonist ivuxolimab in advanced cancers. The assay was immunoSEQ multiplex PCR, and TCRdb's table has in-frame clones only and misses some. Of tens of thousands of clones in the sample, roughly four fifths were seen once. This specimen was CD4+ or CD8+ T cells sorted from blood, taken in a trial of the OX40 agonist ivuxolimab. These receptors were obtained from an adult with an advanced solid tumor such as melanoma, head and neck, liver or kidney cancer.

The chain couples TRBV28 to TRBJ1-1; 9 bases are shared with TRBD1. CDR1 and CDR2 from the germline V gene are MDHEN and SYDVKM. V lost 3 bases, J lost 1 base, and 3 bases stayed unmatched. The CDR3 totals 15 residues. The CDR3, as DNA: TGTGCCAGCAGTTTGGACAGGGGAACGAACACTGAAGCTTTCTTT. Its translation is CASSLDRGTNTEAFF.

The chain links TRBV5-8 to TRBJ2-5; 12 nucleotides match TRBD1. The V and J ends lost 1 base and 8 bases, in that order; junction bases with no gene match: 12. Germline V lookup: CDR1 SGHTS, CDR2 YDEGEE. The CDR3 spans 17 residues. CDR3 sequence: CASSLRGQGALIGTQYF. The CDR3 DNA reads TGTGCCAGCAGCTTGCGGGGACAGGGGGCATTAATCGGAACCCAGTACTTC.

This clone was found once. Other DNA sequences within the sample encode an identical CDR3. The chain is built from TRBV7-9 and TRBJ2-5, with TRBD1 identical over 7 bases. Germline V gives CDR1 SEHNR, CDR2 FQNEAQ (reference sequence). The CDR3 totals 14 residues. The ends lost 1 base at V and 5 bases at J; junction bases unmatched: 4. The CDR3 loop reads CASSLDRGVETQYF. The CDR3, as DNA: TGTGCCAGCAGCTTAGACAGGGGCGTTGAGACCCAGTACTTC.

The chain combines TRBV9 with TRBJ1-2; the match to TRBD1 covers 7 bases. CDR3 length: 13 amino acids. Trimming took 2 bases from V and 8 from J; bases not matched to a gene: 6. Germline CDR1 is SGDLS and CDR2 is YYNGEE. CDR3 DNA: TGTGCCAGCAGCGTCGACAGGGTGTCAGGCTACACCTTC. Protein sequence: CASSVDRVSGYTF.

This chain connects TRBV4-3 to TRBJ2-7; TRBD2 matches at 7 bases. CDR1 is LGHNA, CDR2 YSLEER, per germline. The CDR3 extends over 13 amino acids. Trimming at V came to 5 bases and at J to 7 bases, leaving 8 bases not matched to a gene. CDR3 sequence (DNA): TGCGCCAGCAGCGGGAGGGCCGGGAGGGAGCAGTACTTC. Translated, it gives CASSGRAGREQYF.

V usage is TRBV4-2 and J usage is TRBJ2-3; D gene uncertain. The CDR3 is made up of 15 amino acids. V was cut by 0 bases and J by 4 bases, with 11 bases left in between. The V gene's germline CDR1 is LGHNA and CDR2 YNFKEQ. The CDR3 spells CASSQDPFSADTQYF. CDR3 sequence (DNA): TGTGCCAGCAGCCAAGACCCATTCTCGGCAGATACGCAGTATTTT.

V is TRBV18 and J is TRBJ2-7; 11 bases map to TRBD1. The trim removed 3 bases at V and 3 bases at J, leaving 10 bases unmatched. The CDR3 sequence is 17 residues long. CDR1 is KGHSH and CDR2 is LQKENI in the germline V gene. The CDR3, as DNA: TGTGCCAGCTCACCCTTATTAGGACAGGGGGCTGACTACGAGCAGTACTTC. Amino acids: CASSPLLGQGADYEQYF.

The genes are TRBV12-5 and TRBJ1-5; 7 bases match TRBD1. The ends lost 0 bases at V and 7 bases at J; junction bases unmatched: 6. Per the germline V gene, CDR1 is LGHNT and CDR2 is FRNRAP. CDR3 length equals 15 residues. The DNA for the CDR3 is TGTGCTAGTGGTTTGGTAGGGCAGGGGGGACAGCCCCAGCATTTT. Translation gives CASGLVGQGGQPQHF.

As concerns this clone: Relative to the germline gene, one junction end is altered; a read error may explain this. Here the CDR3 reads CASSFLDGPNSNQPQHF. CDR3 nucleotides: TGTGCTAGCAGCTTCCTCGACGGGCCAAATAGCAATCAGCCCCAGCATTTT. This chain links TRBV7-7 with TRBJ1-5, with D unclear. Looked up from germline, CDR1 is SSHAT and CDR2 is FNYEAQ (reference sequence). The CDR3 has 17 residues. Looking up the rest from reference TRBV7-7 and TRBJ1-5 gives the full variable domain: GAGVSQSPRYKVTKRGQDVTLRCDPISSHATLYWYQQALGQGPEFLTYFNYEAQPDKSGLPSDRFSAERPEGSISTLTIQRTEQRDSAMYRCASSFLDGPNSNQPQHFGDGTRLSIL.

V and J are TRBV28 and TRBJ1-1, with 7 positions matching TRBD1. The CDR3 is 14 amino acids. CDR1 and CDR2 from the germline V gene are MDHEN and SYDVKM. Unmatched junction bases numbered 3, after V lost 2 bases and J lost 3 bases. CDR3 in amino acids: CASSLAQGYTEAFF. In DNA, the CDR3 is TGTGCCAGCAGTTTAGCACAGGGGTACACTGAAGCTTTCTTT.

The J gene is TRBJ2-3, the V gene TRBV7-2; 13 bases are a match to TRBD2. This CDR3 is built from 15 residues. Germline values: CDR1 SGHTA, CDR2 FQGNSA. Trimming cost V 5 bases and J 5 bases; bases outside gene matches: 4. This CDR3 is CASSLLAGGQDTQYF. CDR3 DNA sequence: TGTGCCAGCAGCCTACTAGCGGGGGGGCAAGATACGCAGTATTTT.

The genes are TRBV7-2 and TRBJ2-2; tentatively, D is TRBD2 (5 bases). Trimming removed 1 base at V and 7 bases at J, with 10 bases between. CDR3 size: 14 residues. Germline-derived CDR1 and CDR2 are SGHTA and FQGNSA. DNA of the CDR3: TGTGCCAGCAGCTTAGGCGCGGGTGGCGGGGAGCTGTTTTTT. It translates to CASSLGAGGGELFF.

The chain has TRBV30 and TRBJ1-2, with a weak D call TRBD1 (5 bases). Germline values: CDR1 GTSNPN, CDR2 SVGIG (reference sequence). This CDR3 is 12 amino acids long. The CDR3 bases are TGTGCAGGGGCGAGTACAATCTATGGCTACACCTTC. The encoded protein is CAGASTIYGYTF.

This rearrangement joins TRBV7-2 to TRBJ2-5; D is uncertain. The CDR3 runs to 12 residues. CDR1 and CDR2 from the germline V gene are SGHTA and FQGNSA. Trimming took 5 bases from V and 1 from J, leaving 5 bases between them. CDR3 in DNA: TGTGCCAGCAGCCCCATCCAAGAGACCCAGTACTTC. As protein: CASSPIQETQYF. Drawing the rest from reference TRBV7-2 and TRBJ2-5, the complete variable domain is GAGVSQSPSNKVTEKGKDVELRCDPISGHTALYWYRQSLGQGLEFLIYFQGNSAPDKSGLPSDRFSAERTGGSVSTLTIQRTQQEDSAVYLCASSPIQETQYFGPGTRLLVL.

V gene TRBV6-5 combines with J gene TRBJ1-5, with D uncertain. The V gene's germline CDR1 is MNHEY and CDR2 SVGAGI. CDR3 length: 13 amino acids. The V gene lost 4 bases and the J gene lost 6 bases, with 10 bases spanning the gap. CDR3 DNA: TGTGCCAGCAGTTGGGCCAAGGGTCAGCCCCAGCATTTT. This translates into CASSWAKGQPQHF.

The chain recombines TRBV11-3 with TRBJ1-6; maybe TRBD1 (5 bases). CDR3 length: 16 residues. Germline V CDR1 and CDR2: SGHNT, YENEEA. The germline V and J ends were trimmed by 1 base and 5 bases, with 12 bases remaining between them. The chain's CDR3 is CASSLAVTVHNSPLHF. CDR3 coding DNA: TGTGCCAGCAGCTTAGCAGTGACAGTCCATAATTCACCCCTCCACTTT. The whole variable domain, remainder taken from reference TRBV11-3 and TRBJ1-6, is EAGVVQSPRYKIIEKKQPVAFWCNPISGHNTLYWYLQNLGQGPELLIRYENEEAVDDSQLPKDRFSAERLKGVDSTLKIQPAELGDSAVYLCASSLAVTVHNSPLHFGNGTRLTVT.

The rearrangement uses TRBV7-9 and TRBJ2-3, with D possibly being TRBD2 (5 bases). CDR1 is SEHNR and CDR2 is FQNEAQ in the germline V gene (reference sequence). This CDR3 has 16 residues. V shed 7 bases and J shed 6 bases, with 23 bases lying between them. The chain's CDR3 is CASTPSGSHDFDTQYF. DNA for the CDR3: TGTGCCAGCACCCCTTCGGGGTCCCATGATTTTGATACGCAGTATTTT.

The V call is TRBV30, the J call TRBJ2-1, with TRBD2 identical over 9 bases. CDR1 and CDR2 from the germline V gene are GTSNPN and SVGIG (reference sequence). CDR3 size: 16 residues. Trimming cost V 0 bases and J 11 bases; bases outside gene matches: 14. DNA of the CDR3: TGTGCCTGGAGTGTAAGAAGTCGACTAGCGGTGAAACAGCAGTTCTTC. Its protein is CAWSVRSRLAVKQQFF.

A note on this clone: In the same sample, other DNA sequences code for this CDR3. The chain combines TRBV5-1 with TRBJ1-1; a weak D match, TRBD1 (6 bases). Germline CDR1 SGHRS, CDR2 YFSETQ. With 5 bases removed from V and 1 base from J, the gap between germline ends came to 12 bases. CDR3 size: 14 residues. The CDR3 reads CASRTGQENTEAFF. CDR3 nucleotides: TGCGCCAGCAGAACAGGGCAGGAGAACACTGAAGCTTTCTTT.

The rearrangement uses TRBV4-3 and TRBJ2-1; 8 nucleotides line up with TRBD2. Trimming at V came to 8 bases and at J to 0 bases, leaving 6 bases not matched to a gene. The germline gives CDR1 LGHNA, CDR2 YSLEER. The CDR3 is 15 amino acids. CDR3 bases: TGCGCCAGCTGCCCCACTAGCGGCTCCTACAATGAGCAGTTCTTC. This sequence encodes CASCPTSGSYNEQFF.

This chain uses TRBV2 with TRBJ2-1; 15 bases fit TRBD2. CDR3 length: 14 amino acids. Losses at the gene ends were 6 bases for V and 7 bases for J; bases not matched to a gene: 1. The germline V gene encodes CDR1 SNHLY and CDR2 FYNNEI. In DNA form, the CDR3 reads TGTGCCAGCAGGGGACTAGCGGGAGGTAATGAGCAGTTCTTC. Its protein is CASRGLAGGNEQFF.

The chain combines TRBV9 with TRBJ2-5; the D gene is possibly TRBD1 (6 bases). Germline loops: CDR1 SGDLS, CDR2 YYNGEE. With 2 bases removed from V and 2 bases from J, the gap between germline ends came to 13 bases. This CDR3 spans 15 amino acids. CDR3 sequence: CASSVLGTPQETQYF. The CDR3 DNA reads TGTGCCAGCAGCGTCCTCGGGACACCACAAGAGACCCAGTACTTC. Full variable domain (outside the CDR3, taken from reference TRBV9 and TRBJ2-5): DSGVTQTPKHLITATGQRVTLRCSPRSGDLSVYWYQQSLDQGLQFLIQYYNGEERAKGNILERFSAQQFPDLHSELNLSSLELGDSALYFCASSVLGTPQETQYFGPGTRLLVL.

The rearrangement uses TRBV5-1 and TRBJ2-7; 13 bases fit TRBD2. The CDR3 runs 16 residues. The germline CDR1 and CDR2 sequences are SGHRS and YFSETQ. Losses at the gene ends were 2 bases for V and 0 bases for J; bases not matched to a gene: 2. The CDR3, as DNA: TGCGCCAGCAGCTTCGGGACTAGCGGGATCTCCTACGAGCAGTACTTC. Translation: CASSFGTSGISYEQYF.